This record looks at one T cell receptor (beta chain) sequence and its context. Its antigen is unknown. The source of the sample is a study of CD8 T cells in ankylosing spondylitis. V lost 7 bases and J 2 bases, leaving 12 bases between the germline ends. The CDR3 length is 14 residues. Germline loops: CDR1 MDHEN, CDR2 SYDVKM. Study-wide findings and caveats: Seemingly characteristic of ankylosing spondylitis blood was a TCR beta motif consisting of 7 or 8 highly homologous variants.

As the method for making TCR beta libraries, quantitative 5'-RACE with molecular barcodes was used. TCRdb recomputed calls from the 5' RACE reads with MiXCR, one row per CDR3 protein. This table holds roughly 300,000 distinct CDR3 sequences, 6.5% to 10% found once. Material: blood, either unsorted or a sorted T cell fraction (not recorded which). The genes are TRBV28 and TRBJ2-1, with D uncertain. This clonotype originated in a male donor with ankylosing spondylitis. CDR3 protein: CASTRPAPYNEQFF. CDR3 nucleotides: TGTGCCAGCACCCGGCCGGCTCCCTACAATGAGCAGTTCTTC.